A single TCR beta chain is shown here with its context. Trimming removed 6 bases from V and 7 bases from J; junction bases left unmatched: 7. The CDR3 contains 13 residues. The V gene's germline CDR1 is SGHRS and CDR2 YFSETQ. These data originate in a study of blood T cell repertoires in COVID-19. Study in general: COVID-19 samples from acute and convalescent phases originated in the United States, Italy and Spain. PBMCs, B-cell-depleted T cells, or T cells were the source of the cDNA or gDNA that made up the material.

In the original analysis: Nucleated cell counts were estimated from reference gene primer amplification. Generated by immunoSEQ multiplex PCR, the TCRdb table keeps only in-frame clones and is missing some. V, J and clone size reflect that table, while D and trimming were determined from the DNA. In the table there are a few hundred thousand clones, about 83% of which are singletons. This chain joins TRBV5-1 and TRBJ2-1; 7 bases map to TRBD1. Material: peripheral blood. This receptor was taken from a woman aged 45-65 years with acute or convalescent COVID-19. The CDR3 bases are TGCGCCAGCACAGAGGGGGCCGGGAATGAGCAGTTCTTC. Encoded protein: CASTEGAGNEQFF.